This TCR beta chain was sequenced for a study of shared clonotypes between healthy human individuals. This clone was recorded only once. Sequenced by immunoSEQ multiplex PCR; TCRdb stores in-frame clones only, minus some. The sample has more than 2 million clones; roughly 95% are singletons. This receptor was identified in a man between 18 and 29 years old in good health. The specimen was naive CD4+ T cells sorted from blood. The subset: CD45RA+ positively selected.

The CDR3 sequence is CASSSVRSGETQYF. Here the CDR3 DNA reads TGTGCCAGCAGCTCAGTTCGGAGTGGAGAGACCCAGTACTTC. The chain combines TRBV7-2 with TRBJ2-5; D is undetermined. V was clipped by 4 bases and J by 4 bases, with 13 bases between them. This CDR3 has 14 residues. CDR1 is SGHTA, CDR2 FQGNSA, per germline. The full variable domain, in which reference TRBV7-2 and TRBJ2-5 provide the parts outside the CDR3, is GAGVSQSPSNKVTEKGKDVELRCDPISGHTALYWYRQSLGQGLEFLIYFQGNSAPDKSGLPSDRFSAERTGGSVSTLTIQRTQQEDSAVYLCASSSVRSGETQYFGPGTRLLVL.